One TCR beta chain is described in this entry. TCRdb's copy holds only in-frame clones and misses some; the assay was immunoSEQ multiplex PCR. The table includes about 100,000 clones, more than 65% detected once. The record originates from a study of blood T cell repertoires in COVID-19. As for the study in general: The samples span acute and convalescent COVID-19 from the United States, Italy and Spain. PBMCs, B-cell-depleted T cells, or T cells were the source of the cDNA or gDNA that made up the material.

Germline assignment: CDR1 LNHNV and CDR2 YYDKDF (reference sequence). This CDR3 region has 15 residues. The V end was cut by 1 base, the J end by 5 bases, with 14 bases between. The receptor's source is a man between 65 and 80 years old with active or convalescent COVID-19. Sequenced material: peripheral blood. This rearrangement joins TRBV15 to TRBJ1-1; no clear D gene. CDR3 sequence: CATSRAGSTRTEAFF. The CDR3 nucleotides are TGTGCCACCAGCAGAGCCGGGTCAACGAGGACTGAAGCTTTCTTT. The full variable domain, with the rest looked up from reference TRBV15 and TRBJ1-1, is DAMVIQNPRYQVTQFGKPVTLSCSQTLNHNVMYWYQQKSSQAPKLLFHYYDKDFNNEADTPDNFQSRRPNTSFCFLDIRSPGLGDTAMYLCATSRAGSTRTEAFFGQGTRLTVV.